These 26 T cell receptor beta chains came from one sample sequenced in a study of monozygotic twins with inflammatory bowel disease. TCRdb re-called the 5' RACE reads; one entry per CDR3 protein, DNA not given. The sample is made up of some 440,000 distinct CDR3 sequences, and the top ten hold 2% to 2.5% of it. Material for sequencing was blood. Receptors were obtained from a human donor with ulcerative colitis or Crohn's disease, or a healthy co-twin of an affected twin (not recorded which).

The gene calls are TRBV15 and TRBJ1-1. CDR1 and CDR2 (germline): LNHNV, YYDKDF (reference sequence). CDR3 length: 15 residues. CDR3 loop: CATSLAGFMNTEAFF.

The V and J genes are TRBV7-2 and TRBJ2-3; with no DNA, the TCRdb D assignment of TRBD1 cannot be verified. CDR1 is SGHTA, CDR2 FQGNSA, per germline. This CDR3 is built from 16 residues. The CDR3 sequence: CASSNPEGEETDTQYF. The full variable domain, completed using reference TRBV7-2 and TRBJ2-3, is GAGVSQSPSNKVTEKGKDVELRCDPISGHTALYWYRQSLGQGLEFLIYFQGNSAPDKSGLPSDRFSAERTGGSVSTLTIQRTQQEDSAVYLCASSNPEGEETDTQYFGPGTRLTVL.

CDR3 sequence reads: CASLTTSGILSSTDTQYF. V is TRBV6-1 and J is TRBJ2-3; TCRdb gives TRBD2 as the D gene, but with no DNA this cannot be confirmed. CDR1 is MNHNS, CDR2 SASEGT, per germline. There are 18 residues in the CDR3.

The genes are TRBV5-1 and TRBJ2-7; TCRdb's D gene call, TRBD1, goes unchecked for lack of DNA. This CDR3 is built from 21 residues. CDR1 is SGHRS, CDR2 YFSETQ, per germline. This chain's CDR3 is CASSSAGFKGTGGYPSYEQYF.

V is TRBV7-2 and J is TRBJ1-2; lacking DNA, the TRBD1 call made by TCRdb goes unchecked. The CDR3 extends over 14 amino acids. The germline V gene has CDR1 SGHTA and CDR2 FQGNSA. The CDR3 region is CASSPPSVVYGYTF.

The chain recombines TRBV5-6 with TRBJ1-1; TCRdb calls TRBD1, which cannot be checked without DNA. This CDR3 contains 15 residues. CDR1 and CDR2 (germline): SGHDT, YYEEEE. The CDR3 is CASSLRQIPNTEAFF.

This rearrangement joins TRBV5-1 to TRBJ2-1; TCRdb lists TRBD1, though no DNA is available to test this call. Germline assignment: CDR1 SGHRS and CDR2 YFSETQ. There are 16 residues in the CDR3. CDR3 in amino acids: CASSTAPAGAYNEQFF.

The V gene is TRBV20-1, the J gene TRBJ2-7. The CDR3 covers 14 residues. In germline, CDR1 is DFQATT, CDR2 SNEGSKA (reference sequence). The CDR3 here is CSARQRERSYEQYF.

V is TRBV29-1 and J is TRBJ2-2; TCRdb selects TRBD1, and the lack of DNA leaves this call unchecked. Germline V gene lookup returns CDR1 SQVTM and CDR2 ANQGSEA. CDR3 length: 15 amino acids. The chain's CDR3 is CSALDNGGRTGELFF.

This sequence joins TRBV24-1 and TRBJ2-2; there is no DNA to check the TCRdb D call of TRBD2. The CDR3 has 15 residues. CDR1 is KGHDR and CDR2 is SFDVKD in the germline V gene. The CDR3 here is CATSDYGLYTGELFF.

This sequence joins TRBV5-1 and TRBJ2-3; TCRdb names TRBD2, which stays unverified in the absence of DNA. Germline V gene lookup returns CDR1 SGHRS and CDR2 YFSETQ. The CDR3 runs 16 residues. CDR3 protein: CASSLETAGGPDTQYF.

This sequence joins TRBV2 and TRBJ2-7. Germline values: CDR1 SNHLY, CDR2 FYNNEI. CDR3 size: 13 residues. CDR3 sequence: CASSGGQAVEQYF.

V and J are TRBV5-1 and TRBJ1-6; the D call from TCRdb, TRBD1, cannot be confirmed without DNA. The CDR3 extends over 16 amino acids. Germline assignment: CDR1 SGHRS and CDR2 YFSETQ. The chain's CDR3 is CASSDRTGPAYSPLHF.

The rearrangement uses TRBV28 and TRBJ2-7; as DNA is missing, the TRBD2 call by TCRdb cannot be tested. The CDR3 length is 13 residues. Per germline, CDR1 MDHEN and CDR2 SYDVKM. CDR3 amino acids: CASGTRGDYEQYF.

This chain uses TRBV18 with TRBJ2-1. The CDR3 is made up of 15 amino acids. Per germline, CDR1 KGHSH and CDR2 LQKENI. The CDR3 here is CVSSPPMLAPNEQFF.

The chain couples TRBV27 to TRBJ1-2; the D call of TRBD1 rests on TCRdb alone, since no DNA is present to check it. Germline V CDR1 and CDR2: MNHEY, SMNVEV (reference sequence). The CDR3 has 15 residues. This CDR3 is CASSFSGTGNYGYTF.

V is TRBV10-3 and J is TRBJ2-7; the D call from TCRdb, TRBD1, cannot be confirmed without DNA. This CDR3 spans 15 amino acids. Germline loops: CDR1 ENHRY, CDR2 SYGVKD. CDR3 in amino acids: CAISEGQMSSYEQYF.

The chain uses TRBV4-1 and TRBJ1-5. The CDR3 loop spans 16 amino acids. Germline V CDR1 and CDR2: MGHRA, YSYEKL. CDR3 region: CASSQEVQTLNQPQHF.

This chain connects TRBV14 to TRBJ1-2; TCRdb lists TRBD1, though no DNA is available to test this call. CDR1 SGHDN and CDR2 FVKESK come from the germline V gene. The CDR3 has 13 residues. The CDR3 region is CASSYGPVYGYTF.

The CDR3 spells CASSGEWGGDEQYF. The chain is built from TRBV13 and TRBJ2-7; TCRdb reports TRBD1, a call that lacks DNA to check it against. CDR1 is PRHDT, CDR2 FYEKMQ, per germline (reference sequence). CDR3 size: 14 residues.

CDR3 residues: CASSLAGGFGGANVLTF. The chain combines TRBV7-2 with TRBJ2-6; no DNA is available, so the TRBD2 call from TCRdb remains unchecked. CDR1 SGHTA and CDR2 FQGNSA come from the germline V gene. The CDR3 sequence is 17 residues long.

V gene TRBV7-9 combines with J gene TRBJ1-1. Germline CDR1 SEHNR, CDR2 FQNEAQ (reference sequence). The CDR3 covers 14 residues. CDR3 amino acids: CASSHPRENTEAFF.

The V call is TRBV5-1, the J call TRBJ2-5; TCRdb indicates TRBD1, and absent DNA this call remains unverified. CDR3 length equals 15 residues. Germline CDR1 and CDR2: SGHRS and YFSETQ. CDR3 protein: CASNTLRGEQETQYF.

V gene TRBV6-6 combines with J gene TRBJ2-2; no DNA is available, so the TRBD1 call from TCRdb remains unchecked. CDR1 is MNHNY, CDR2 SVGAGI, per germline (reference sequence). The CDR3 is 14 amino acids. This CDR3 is CASSSRENTGELFF.

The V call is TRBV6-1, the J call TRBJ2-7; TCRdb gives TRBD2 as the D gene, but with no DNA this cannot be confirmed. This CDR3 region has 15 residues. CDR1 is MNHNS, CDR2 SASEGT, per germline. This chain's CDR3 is CASSPGLAKGYEQYF.

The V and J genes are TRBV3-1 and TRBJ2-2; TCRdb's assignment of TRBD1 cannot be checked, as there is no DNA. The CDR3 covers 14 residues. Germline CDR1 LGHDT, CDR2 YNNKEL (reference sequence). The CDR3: CASTQGGGTGELFF.